These T cell receptor beta chains were read from a single sample in a study of blood T cell repertoires in COVID-19. Produced via immunoSEQ multiplex PCR; TCRdb's table is partial and in-frame only. The sample has fewer than 250,000 clones, around 90% seen once. The sample comprised peripheral blood. The receptors here all came from a man aged 30 to 39 with COVID-19, enrolled during active disease. The CDR3 runs from the conserved cysteine through the conserved F or W. D genes are given only for firm matches. Clone size is given for some rows only: seen once, a few or many times, or a class if the clone is expanded.

>TRBJ2-1|TRBV15|-|15|TRBD2
TGTGCCACCAGCTACCTAGCGGGAGCCTACAATGAGCAGTTCTTC
CATSYLAGAYNEQFF
>TRBJ1-1|TRBV25-1|-|13|-
TGTGCCAGCAGATTGGGCCTGAACACTGAAGCTTTCTTT
CASRLGLNTEAFF
>TRBJ2-5|TRBV7-6|-|13|-
TGTGCCAGCAGCTCAAACCAGGGAGAGACCCAGTACTTC
CASSSNQGETQYF
>TRBJ1-3|TRBV30|-|17|TRBD1
TGTGCCTGGAGTGACGAAGGACAGGGGGATTCTGGAAACACCATATATTTT
CAWSDEGQGDSGNTIYF
>TRBJ1-5|TRBV5-5|-|19|TRBD1
TGTGCCAGCAGCTTGGCGACCCCGAGACAGGGATTTAGCAATCAGCCCCAGCATTTT
CASSLATPRQGFSNQPQHF
>TRBJ1-3|TRBV10-3|-|15|-
TGTGCCATCAGTGAGCGGGTAAGCTCTGGAAACACCATATATTTT
CAISERVSSGNTIYF
>TRBJ1-6|TRBV27|-|16|-
TGTGCCAGCAGTTTATCGATAGGAGACGGGAATTCACCCCTCCACTTT
CASSLSIGDGNSPLHF
>TRBJ1-5|TRBV19|-|14|-
TGTGCCAGTAGTAACACAGGGATGGAGCAGCCCCAGCATTTT
CASSNTGMEQPQHF
>TRBJ1-4|TRBV7-9|-|14|-
TGTGCCAGCAGCTACGACAGCACTCATGAAAAACTGTTTTTT
CASSYDSTHEKLFF
>TRBJ2-7|TRBV12-3/TRBV12-4|-|13|TRBD1
TGTGCCAGCAGTAGGGACAGTTCCTACGAGCAGTACTTC
CASSRDSSYEQYF
>TRBJ2-7|TRBV10-3|-|17|TRBD2
TGTGCCACCTTAGGGACTAGCGGGGGACCGTCCTCCTACGAGCAGTACTTC
CATLGTSGGPSSYEQYF
>TRBJ1-4|TRBV7-9|-|15|TRBD1
TGTGCCAGCAGCATAACCGGGACAGGGGATGAAAAACTGTTTTTT
CASSITGTGDEKLFF
>TRBJ2-5|TRBV19|few|16|-
TGTGCCAGTAGTAGGACCGGAGGTGGGGTAGGAGAGACCCAGTACTTC
CASSRTGGGVGETQYF
>TRBJ2-7|TRBV5-1|-|13|TRBD1
TGCGCCAGCGCCCGGGACAGGGACTACGAGCAGTACTTC
CASARDRDYEQYF
>TRBJ1-2|TRBV6-5|-|12|-
TGTGCCAGCAGTTACCAGGGCTATGGCTACACCTTC
CASSYQGYGYTF
>TRBJ2-1|TRBV7-9|-|15|TRBD2
TGTGCCAGCAGCTTAGTACTAGCGGGGGAACATGAGCAGTTCTTC
CASSLVLAGEHEQFF
>TRBJ2-5|TRBV15|-|18|TRBD1
TGTGCCACCAGCAGAAACGACATCCTCCAGGGGGCAGGGGAGACCCAGTACTTC
CATSRNDILQGAGETQYF
>TRBJ1-1|TRBV5-1|once|14|-
TGCGCCAGCACCCCCTCTGGGGGGGGCACTGAAGCTTTCTTT
CASTPSGGGTEAFF
>TRBJ2-5|TRBV7-7|-|13|-
TGTGCCAGCAGCCCAGATAGGGGAGAGACCCAGTACTTC
CASSPDRGETQYF
>TRBJ1-1|TRBV4-2|-|15|-
TGTGCCAGCAGCCAAGATTTAAACGGGAACACTGAAGCTTTCTTT
CASSQDLNGNTEAFF
>TRBJ1-4|TRBV2|-|14|-
TGTGCCAGCTCGCCGCAGGGCACTAATGAAAAACTGTTTTTT
CASSPQGTNEKLFF
>TRBJ1-4|TRBV19|-|16|TRBD1
TGTGCCAGTAGTAGCGGGGAAGGGGGCCCCAATGAAAAACTGTTTTTT
CASSSGEGGPNEKLFF
>TRBJ1-5|TRBV7-9|-|14|-
TGTGCCAGCAGCTTCCCAGGGGACAATCAGCCCCAGCATTTT
CASSFPGDNQPQHF
>TRBJ1-4|TRBV4-1|-|19|-
TGCGCCAGCAGCCAAAACCGGGACACCCGAGTTGCAACTAATGAAAAACTGTTTTTT
CASSQNRDTRVATNEKLFF
>TRBJ1-6|TRBV19|-|15|-
TGTGCCAGTAGTCCATCCCCGGGGGGTAGCTCACCCCTCCACTTT
CASSPSPGGSSPLHF
>TRBJ2-1|TRBV5-1|-|12|-
TGCGCCAGCAGCTTGGGAGGGGGTGAGCAGTTCTTC
CASSLGGGEQFF
>TRBJ2-1|TRBV6-5|few|16|-
TGTGCCAGCAGTTACGATGGGTCTAGCTCCTACAATGAGCAGTTCTTC
CASSYDGSSSYNEQFF
>TRBJ2-1|TRBV27|-|14|-
TGTGCCAGCAGTTTTGGTTGGAGAAACGATGAGCAGTTCTTC
CASSFGWRNDEQFF
>TRBJ1-6|TRBV6-6|once|14|TRBD1
TGTGCCAGCAGTATCACAGGGGATGATTCACCCCTCCACTTT
CASSITGDDSPLHF
>TRBJ1-1|TRBV6-5|-|13|-
TGTGCCAGCAGTTACGCGAAGAACACTGAAGCTTTCTTT
CASSYAKNTEAFF
>TRBJ1-6|TRBV2|-|18|-
TGTGCCAGCAGTGACGAGCCCGAACGGAGCTCCTATAATTCACCCCTCCACTTT
CASSDEPERSSYNSPLHF
>TRBJ2-7|TRBV4-1|-|14|-
TGCGCCAGCAGCCAAGTCTACAGGACCTACGAGCAGTACTTC
CASSQVYRTYEQYF
>TRBJ2-5|TRBV29-1|once|15|-
TGCAGCGCCGACACCCCGGAGGGGTACCAAGAGACCCAGTACTTC
CSADTPEGYQETQYF
>TRBJ2-1|TRBV5-4|once|16|TRBD2
TGTGCCAGCAGCTTAGTAGCGGGGGGCCTATACAATGAGCAGTTCTTC
CASSLVAGGLYNEQFF
>TRBJ1-2|TRBV5-4|-|13|-
TGTGCCAGCAGCATACAGGGTACCTATGGCTACACCTTC
CASSIQGTYGYTF
>TRBJ2-7|TRBV6-5|-|16|-
TGTGCCAGCAGTTTTGCACTCTCGGGACACTCCTACGAGCAGTACTTC
CASSFALSGHSYEQYF
>TRBJ1-6|TRBV27|-|15|TRBD1
TGTGCCAGCAGTCCCGCGGGACAGGGTTATTCACCCCTCCACTTT
CASSPAGQGYSPLHF
>TRBJ2-1|TRBV5-1|once|15|-
TGCGCCAGCAGCTTGGCAGGGGGGCCCGAGAATGAGCAGTTCTTC
CASSLAGGPENEQFF
>TRBJ1-1|TRBV5-1|-|15|-
TGCGCCAGCAGCTCCGACAGCTACATGAACACTGAAGCTTTCTTT
CASSSDSYMNTEAFF
>TRBJ1-2|TRBV7-2|few|13|-
TGTGCCAGCAGCTTATTTGATAGTTATGGCTACACCTTC
CASSLFDSYGYTF